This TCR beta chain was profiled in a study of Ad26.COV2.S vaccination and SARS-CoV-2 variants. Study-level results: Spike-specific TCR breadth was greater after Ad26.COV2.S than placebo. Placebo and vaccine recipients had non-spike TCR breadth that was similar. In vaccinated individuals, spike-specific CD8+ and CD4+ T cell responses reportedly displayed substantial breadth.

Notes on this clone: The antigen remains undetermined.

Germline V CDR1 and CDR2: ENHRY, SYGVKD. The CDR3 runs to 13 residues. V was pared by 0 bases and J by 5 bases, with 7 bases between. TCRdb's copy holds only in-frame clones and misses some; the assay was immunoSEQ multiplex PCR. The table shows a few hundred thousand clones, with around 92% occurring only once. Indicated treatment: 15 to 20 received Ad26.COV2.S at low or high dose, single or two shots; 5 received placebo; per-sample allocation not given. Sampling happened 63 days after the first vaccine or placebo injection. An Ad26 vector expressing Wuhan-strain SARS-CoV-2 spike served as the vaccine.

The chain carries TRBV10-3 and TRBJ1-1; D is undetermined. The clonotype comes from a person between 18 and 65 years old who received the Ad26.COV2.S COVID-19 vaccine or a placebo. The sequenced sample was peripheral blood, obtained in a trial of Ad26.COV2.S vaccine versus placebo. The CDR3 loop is CAISESRLTEAFF. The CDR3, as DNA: TGTGCCATCAGTGAGTCCAGATTGACTGAAGCTTTCTTT.